These 21 T cell receptor beta chains were all obtained from the same sample, sequenced in a study of cytomegalovirus exposure and HLA in healthy donors. It was with 60 Vbeta and 13 Jbeta primers that the PCR ran. Here immunoSEQ multiplex PCR was the method, and the copy in TCRdb shows in-frame clones only, minus some. The sample carries 150,000 to 200,000 clones, more than 65% recorded once. What was sequenced was PBMCs. The receptors shown here come from a woman under 40 in good health and CMV-seropositive.

The chain joins TRBV7-8 to TRBJ2-5, with D perhaps TRBD1 (6 bases). This CDR3 contains 14 residues. Germline V gives CDR1 SGHVS, CDR2 FQNEAQ. The V end lost 3 bases, the J end lost 4 bases, and 12 bases lay between the germline ends. The CDR3 DNA sequence: TGTGCCAGCAGCTTGGGGGCGGTCCGAGAGACCCAGTACTTC. Amino acid sequence: CASSLGAVRETQYF.

This chain uses TRBV2 with TRBJ1-6; D may be TRBD1 (6 bases). Germline V gene sequence: CDR1 SNHLY, CDR2 FYNNEI. This CDR3 is built from 16 residues. The V gene lost 8 bases and the J gene lost 5 bases, with 19 bases spanning the gap. This CDR3 is CASFSGQRANNSPLHF. The CDR3 coding sequence is TGTGCCAGCTTTTCGGGACAACGGGCAAATAATTCACCCCTCCACTTT.

This chain uses TRBV9 with TRBJ2-3; weak D call: TRBD1 (5 bases). The CDR3 has 17 amino acids. From germline, CDR1 is SGDLS and CDR2 YYNGEE. Trimming removed 4 bases from V and 0 bases from J, with 18 bases in between. The chain's CDR3 is CASSSNLDIFSTDTQYF. The CDR3 DNA follows: TGTGCCAGCAGCTCCAATTTGGACATCTTTAGCACAGATACGCAGTATTTT.

CDR3 DNA: TGCGCCAGCAGCTTAGCGGGAGGCCCTCTCACAGATACGCAGTATTTT. Protein: CASSLAGGPLTDTQYF. The chain has TRBV5-1 and TRBJ2-3; 9 bases map to TRBD2. The CDR3 is made up of 16 amino acids. CDR1 is SGHRS, CDR2 YFSETQ, per germline. Losses at the gene ends were 2 bases for V and 2 bases for J; bases not matched to a gene: 6.

The chain carries TRBV6-4 and TRBJ2-5, with a possible D match to TRBD2 (5 bases). V was trimmed by 4 bases and J by 14 bases, leaving 20 bases between them. This CDR3 region has 13 residues. Germline V CDR1 and CDR2: MRHNA, SNTAGT. The CDR3 sequence: CASSGTPFSDPYF. In DNA form, the CDR3 reads TGTGCCAGCAGTGGAACTCCGTTTAGCGACCCATACTTC.

This clone showed up just a few times. CDR3 sequence (DNA): TGTGCCAGCAGTCGACAGGGGTATTCACCCCTCCACTTT. Amino acids: CASSRQGYSPLHF. The J gene is TRBJ1-6, the V gene TRBV2, with TRBD1 identical over 8 bases. There are 13 residues in the CDR3. Germline V gene data show CDR1 as SNHLY and CDR2 as FYNNEI. V gave up 5 bases and J gave up 8 bases; unmatched junction bases: 2.

The chain links TRBV7-9 to TRBJ2-5; 8 bases map to TRBD2. Trimming at V came to 4 bases and at J to 7 bases, leaving 2 bases not matched to a gene. The germline gives CDR1 SEHNR, CDR2 FQNEAQ (reference sequence). This CDR3 comprises 12 residues. CDR3 DNA sequence: TGTGCCAGCAGCTCCGGGGGGGGGACCCAGTACTTC. This gives the protein CASSSGGGTQYF.

The chain couples TRBV6-6 to TRBJ2-7, with D possibly being TRBD1 (5 bases). The V end lost 4 bases, the J end lost 1 base, and 11 bases lay between the germline ends. Germline V CDR1 and CDR2: MNHNY, SVGAGI (reference sequence). The CDR3 spans 14 residues. For the CDR3, the DNA is TGTGCCAGCAGTTCATCAGGGCCGTCCTACGAGCAGTACTTC. As protein: CASSSSGPSYEQYF.

This chain joins TRBV11-1 and TRBJ1-4; 8 positions agree with TRBD1. V was clipped by 2 bases and J by 5 bases; unmatched bases: 7. The germline gives CDR1 SGHAT, CDR2 FQDESV (reference sequence). This CDR3 has 16 residues. This chain's CDR3 is CASSLKGGQGNEKLFF. DNA of the CDR3: TGTGCCAGCAGCTTAAAAGGCGGACAGGGAAATGAAAAACTGTTTTTT.

V is TRBV5-1 and J is TRBJ2-3, with TRBD2 matching 7 bases. Germline assignment: CDR1 SGHRS and CDR2 YFSETQ. With V trimmed by 2 bases and J by 6 bases, 6 bases remained unmatched. CDR3 size: 14 residues. The DNA of the CDR3 is TGCGCCAGCAGCTTACGGACTAGTAGGGATACGCAGTATTTT. Its translation: CASSLRTSRDTQYF.

The chain is built from TRBV10-3 and TRBJ2-3; tentatively, D is TRBD1 (5 bases). The CDR3 consists of 12 residues. From germline, CDR1 is ENHRY and CDR2 SYGVKD. Trimming left V 4 bases short and J 6 bases short, with 8 bases between. The CDR3 region is CAISGGLDTQYF. In DNA, the CDR3 is TGTGCCATCAGTGGGGGCTTGGATACGCAGTATTTT.

This clone was detected a few times. The rearrangement links TRBV11-2 to TRBJ2-5; D is undetermined. This CDR3 is built from 11 residues. Germline values: CDR1 SGHAT, CDR2 FQNNGV. V dropped 6 bases and J dropped 6 bases, with 8 bases sitting between them. CDR3 sequence reads: CASRVQKTQYF. In DNA, the CDR3 is TGTGCCAGCAGGGTGCAGAAGACCCAGTACTTC.

The rearrangement links TRBV1 to TRBJ1-4; TRBD1 is the table's D call, not checked against the DNA. TRBV1 is flagged as a pseudogene. The CDR3 length is 14 residues. In DNA form, the CDR3 reads TGCACCGCCCCCGCGAGCAGGGATAATGAAAAACTGTTTTTT. It translates to CTAPASRDNEKLFF.

The J gene is TRBJ1-1, the V gene TRBV5-4; D unclear. V was shortened by 4 bases and J by 6 bases, with 16 bases between the two germline ends. The CDR3 is made up of 14 amino acids. The germline gives CDR1 SGHNT, CDR2 YYREEE (reference sequence). CDR3 region: CASSPPPGNSEAFF. The CDR3, as DNA: TGTGCCAGCAGCCCACCGCCGGGTAATTCTGAAGCTTTCTTT.

The chain links TRBV6-1 to TRBJ1-1; D gene unclear. The CDR3 covers 14 residues. Trimming shortened V by 0 bases and J by 4 bases, and 9 bases separated the two germline ends. The germline V gene has CDR1 MNHNS and CDR2 SASEGT. CDR3 sequence: CASSEAPGGTEAFF. The CDR3, as DNA: TGTGCCAGCAGTGAAGCGCCGGGTGGCACTGAAGCTTTCTTT.

The chain links TRBV11-1 to TRBJ2-7, with D possibly being TRBD1 (6 bases). CDR1 SGHAT and CDR2 FQDESV come from the germline V gene (reference sequence). This CDR3 has 14 amino acids. Trimming removed 5 bases at V and 3 bases at J, with 14 bases between. CDR3 sequence (DNA): TGTGCCAGCAGCCTTTGGGCAGGGGACTACGAGCAGTACTTC. It is translated as CASSLWAGDYEQYF. The whole variable domain, filled in from reference TRBV11-1 and TRBJ2-7, reads EAEVAQSPRYKITEKSQAVAFWCDPISGHATLYWYRQILGQGPELLVQFQDESVVDDSQLPKDRFSAERLKGVDSTLKIQPAELGDSAMYLCASSLWAGDYEQYFGPGTRLTVT.

Worth noting for this clone: An end of the junction does not agree with germline; a read error may underlie this. V usage is TRBV4-3 and J usage is TRBJ1-1; D is unclear. CDR3 size: 13 residues. The germline V gene encodes CDR1 LGHNA and CDR2 YSLEER. CDR3: CAGSQVMSAEAFF. Here the CDR3 DNA reads TGCGCCGGCAGCCAAGTAATGTCGGCTGAAGCTTTCTTT.

The V and J genes are TRBV7-2 and TRBJ2-1, with TRBD2 identical over 7 bases. J was trimmed by 15 bases and V by 5 bases; bases with no gene match: 13. Germline CDR1 SGHTA, CDR2 FQGNSA. This CDR3 is 13 amino acids long. As DNA, the CDR3 is TGTGCCAGCAGCCCGACTCGAACGGGGGAGGGGTTCTTC. Protein product: CASSPTRTGEGFF. Complete variable domain (other parts from reference TRBV7-2 and TRBJ2-1): GAGVSQSPSNKVTEKGKDVELRCDPISGHTALYWYRQSLGQGLEFLIYFQGNSAPDKSGLPSDRFSAERTGGSVSTLTIQRTQQEDSAVYLCASSPTRTGEGFFGPGTRLTVL.

V is TRBV25-1 and J is TRBJ1-2; TRBD1 matches at 9 bases. The V gene's germline CDR1 is MGHDK and CDR2 SYGVNS. This CDR3 comprises 16 residues. The trim removed 5 bases at V and 5 bases at J, leaving 12 bases unmatched. The CDR3 DNA reads TGTGCCAGCAGTCCAAGCAGGGGACAGGGAGGGTATGGCTACACCTTC. Translating it yields CASSPSRGQGGYGYTF.

A note on this clone: The DNA is omitted, as the CDR3 cannot be located on it reliably, and the CDR3 follows TCRdb's listing. The chain joins TRBV5-1 to TRBJ1-2. Germline CDR1 and CDR2: SGHRS and YFSETQ. 14 amino acids form the CDR3, both terminal residues included. The CDR3 loop reads CASSSAGEVATGTF.

Concerning this clone itself: Sequence at one end of the junction differs from germline and may be a read error. The J gene is TRBJ1-5, the V gene TRBV5-6; D ambiguous. From germline, CDR1 is SGHDT and CDR2 YYEEEE. The CDR3 length is 17 residues. CDR3 DNA sequence: TGTGTCAGCAGCTTTCGGGGTTTCAGCTTCTCCGATCAGCCCCAGCATTTT. This encodes CVSSFRGFSFSDQPQHF.